The T cell receptor beta chain described here comes from a study of control samples from healthy donors and cancer patients (dated by TCRdb to about 2020). Library preparation used the immunoSEQ multiplex PCR assay. This immuneACCESS table, as held by TCRdb, lists in-frame sequences with V and J called but not all clones. Of the missing ones, under half trace to an unresolved V gene in checked studies; the others have no known cause. The sample table contains roughly 76,000 clones; only one count was recorded for around 94% of them. The ten largest account for about 5% of the sample. The CDR3 holds 14 amino acids from the cysteine to the phenylalanine. CDR3 DNA only is kept here, 42 bases in frame from base 1. At the junction V is shortened by 0 bases and J by 6 bases; bases outside the gene matches: 5. The CDR1 and CDR2 encoded by the germline V gene are SQVTM and ANQGSEA. Of note for this clone: The antigen this receptor binds is unknown. There are no base qualities to consult, and no much larger clone falls within one base.

The clonotype comes from a young woman in good health. This receptor chain uses TRBV29-1 and TRBJ2-7, with TRBD1 matching 10 junction bases. The specimen was blood. CDR3 loop: CSVEEGQGFTEQYF. At the DNA level, the sequence is TGCAGCGTTGAAGAGGGACAGGGGTTTACCGAGCAGTACTTC.